These 29 T cell receptor beta chains were all obtained from the same sample, sequenced in a study of cytomegalovirus exposure and HLA in healthy donors. PCR involved 60 Vbeta and 13 Jbeta primers. Sequencing was performed with immunoSEQ multiplex PCR; in TCRdb, only in-frame clones are kept and a portion is missing. The table lists some 110,000 clones, around three quarters of them singletons. Sequenced input: PBMCs. These receptor sequences come from a man aged 35-49 years in good health and CMV-seronegative.

As regards this clone: One junction end disagrees with the germline gene, perhaps due to a read error. The chain couples TRBV7-9 to TRBJ2-1; 7 nucleotides match TRBD2. The germline CDR1 and CDR2 sequences are SEHNR and FQNEAQ (reference sequence). The CDR3 covers 15 residues. The CDR3 here is CASNLRGVSYNEQFF. The CDR3 bases are TGTGCCAGCAACTTACGGGGGGTCTCCTACAATGAGCAGTTCTTC.

The V and J genes are TRBV19 and TRBJ2-7; D is undetermined. The germline V gene has CDR1 LNHDA and CDR2 SQIVND (reference sequence). The CDR3 loop spans 13 amino acids. The germline V and J ends were trimmed by 4 bases and 0 bases, with 7 bases remaining between them. The CDR3 sequence: CASSNAVSYEQYF. The CDR3, as DNA: TGTGCCAGTAGTAATGCAGTCTCCTACGAGCAGTACTTC.

V gene TRBV27 combines with J gene TRBJ2-3, with D possibly TRBD1 on 5 matching bases. V lost 7 bases, J lost 0 bases, and 11 bases lay in between. CDR3 length equals 14 residues. Germline V lookup: CDR1 MNHEY, CDR2 SMNVEV (reference sequence). This CDR3 reads CASIGAASTDTQYF. CDR3 DNA: TGTGCCAGCATTGGGGCAGCTAGCACAGATACGCAGTATTTT.

The chain has TRBV7-2 and TRBJ2-4, with D perhaps matching TRBD2 (5 bases). V shed 5 bases and J shed 0 bases, with 5 bases lying between them. This CDR3 contains 13 residues. Germline CDR1 reads SGHTA; CDR2 reads FQGNSA. CDR3 protein: CASSGLAKNIQYF. In DNA, the CDR3 is TGTGCCAGCAGCGGACTAGCCAAAAACATTCAGTACTTC.

The J gene is TRBJ1-1, the V gene TRBV14; D gene uncertain. Trimming took 3 bases from V and 3 from J, leaving 11 bases between them. This CDR3 has 14 residues. Per the germline V gene, CDR1 is SGHDN and CDR2 is FVKESK. CDR3 sequence (DNA): TGTGCCAGCAGCCATATAATGGCCTACACTGAAGCTTTCTTT. As protein: CASSHIMAYTEAFF. The full variable domain, completed using reference TRBV14 and TRBJ1-1, is EAGVTQFPSHSVIEKGQTVTLRCDPISGHDNLYWYRRVMGKEIKFLLHFVKESKQDESGMPNNRFLAERTGGTYSTLKVQPAELEDSGVYFCASSHIMAYTEAFFGQGTRLTVV.

This clone turned up a few times. The chain has TRBV28 and TRBJ2-1; 7 bases are a match to TRBD2. CDR3 size: 17 residues. CDR1 MDHEN and CDR2 SYDVKM come from the germline V gene. V dropped 5 bases and J dropped 9; count of bases not matched to a gene: 19. The CDR3 reads CASSESRPGLSAGEQFF. The CDR3, as DNA: TGTGCCAGCAGTGAATCGAGACCGGGACTATCCGCCGGTGAGCAGTTCTTC. Based on the CDR3 plus reference TRBV28 and TRBJ2-1, the full variable domain is DVKVTQSSRYLVKRTGEKVFLECVQDMDHENMFWYRQDPGLGLRLIYFSYDVKMKEKGDIPEGYSVSREKKERFSLILESASTNQTSMYLCASSESRPGLSAGEQFFGPGTRLTVL.

V is TRBV29-1 and J is TRBJ2-5, with D maybe TRBD1 (5 bases). The CDR3 has 12 residues. Per the germline V gene, CDR1 is SQVTM and CDR2 is ANQGSEA. The germline V and J ends were trimmed by 6 bases and 5 bases, with 13 bases remaining between them. CDR3 sequence reads: CSVARASETQYF. For the CDR3, the DNA is TGCAGCGTCGCCAGGGCGTCGGAGACCCAGTACTTC.

This clone was seen a single time. CDR3 loop: CASRLGQTWNTEAFF. For the CDR3, the DNA is TGTGCCAGCAGGCTGGGCCAAACTTGGAACACTGAAGCTTTCTTT. This sequence joins TRBV7-8 and TRBJ1-1; D gene uncertain. The CDR3 runs to 15 residues. The germline V gene encodes CDR1 SGHVS and CDR2 FQNEAQ. V lost 6 bases to trimming and J lost 1 base, with 15 bases between them.

J is TRBJ1-1 and V is TRBV5-1; TRBD1 is a possible D gene (6 bases). In germline, CDR1 is SGHRS, CDR2 YFSETQ. V shed 4 bases and J shed 0 bases, with 13 bases lying between them. This CDR3 spans 15 amino acids. CDR3 sequence reads: CASSPGTPLNTEAFF. CDR3 nucleotides: TGCGCCAGCAGCCCAGGGACACCTCTGAACACTGAAGCTTTCTTT.

The rearrangement links TRBV6-5 to TRBJ1-2, with no clear D. Germline V gene data show CDR1 as MNHEY and CDR2 as SVGAGI. V lost 7 bases, J lost 2 bases, and 14 bases lay in between. There are 14 residues in the CDR3. The CDR3 DNA sequence: TGTGCCAGCAAGCGATACCAGAGAAACTATGGCTACACCTTC. Residues: CASKRYQRNYGYTF.

The rearrangement links TRBV6-5 to TRBJ2-7; 7 bases are shared with TRBD2. Per germline, CDR1 MNHEY and CDR2 SVGAGI. V shed 10 bases and J 0 bases; nucleotides not matched to a gene: 6. The CDR3 is 13 residues long. The CDR3 region has the DNA TGTGCCACACTCGGGGGGAGCTCCTACGAGCAGTACTTC. Translation: CATLGGSSYEQYF.

The chain employs TRBV5-4 and TRBJ2-7; D unclear. Germline CDR1 SGHNT, CDR2 YYREEE (reference sequence). Trimming removed 4 bases at V and 3 bases at J, with 11 bases between. The CDR3 runs 13 residues. The CDR3 bases are TGTGCCAGCAGCCCTAGACCGAACTACGAGCAGTACTTC. This codes for CASSPRPNYEQYF.

With regard to this clone: Other DNA sequences in the sample encode the same CDR3. V usage is TRBV5-1 and J usage is TRBJ2-7; D is perhaps TRBD2 (7 bases). Deletions cut 0 bases from V and 4 bases from J, with 14 bases between. CDR1 is SGHRS and CDR2 is YFSETQ in the germline V gene. The CDR3 totals 15 residues. This CDR3 reads CASSLGWGGPYEQYF. The CDR3 region has the DNA TGCGCCAGCAGCTTGGGGTGGGGGGGCCCTTACGAGCAGTACTTC.

This chain connects TRBV2 to TRBJ1-5; the D gene is possibly TRBD1 (5 bases). Germline V gene lookup returns CDR1 SNHLY and CDR2 FYNNEI. The V gene lost 6 bases and the J gene lost 0 bases, with 15 bases spanning the gap. The CDR3 runs to 16 residues. CDR3 nucleotides: TGTGCCAGCAGGCTGACAGTGGGGCTTAGCAATCAGCCCCAGCATTTT. The encoded protein is CASRLTVGLSNQPQHF.

CDR3 DNA sequence: TGTGCCAGCAGCTTTACAGGAGCGTATGGCTACACCTTC. This translates into CASSFTGAYGYTF. The chain joins TRBV7-2 to TRBJ1-2; possibly TRBD1 for D (5 bases). This CDR3 region has 13 residues. CDR1 and CDR2 from the germline V gene are SGHTA and FQGNSA. V was cut by 3 bases and J by 5 bases, with 10 bases left in between.

The V call is TRBV5-6, the J call TRBJ1-6, with TRBD1 as a possible D gene (5 bases). The V gene lost 4 bases and the J gene lost 9 bases, with 14 bases spanning the gap. This CDR3 is 14 amino acids long. Looked up from germline, CDR1 is SGHDT and CDR2 is YYEEEE. The CDR3 is CASSVALGGSPLHF. The CDR3 coding sequence is TGTGCCAGCAGCGTGGCCCTGGGGGGTTCACCCCTCCACTTT.

This clone was found a few times. The rearrangement uses TRBV7-3 and TRBJ2-7; 9 positions agree with TRBD1. This CDR3 is 14 amino acids long. Germline V gene data show CDR1 as SGHTA and CDR2 as FQGTGA. With 4 bases clipped from V and 5 bases from J, the junction kept 6 bases outside the gene matches. CDR3 sequence: CASSYPGTGNEQYF. For the CDR3, the DNA is TGTGCCAGCAGCTACCCCGGGACAGGGAACGAGCAGTACTTC.

V and J are TRBV5-1 and TRBJ1-1; D remains ambiguous. Trimming cost V 0 bases and J 6 bases, with 12 bases left between them. The CDR3 has 14 residues. Germline V lookup: CDR1 SGHRS, CDR2 YFSETQ. DNA of the CDR3: TGCGCCAGCAGCTTGGTTGGGCAAGCGGCTGAAGCTTTCTTT. Translating gives CASSLVGQAAEAFF.

V usage is TRBV27 and J usage is TRBJ2-5; 9 bases agree with TRBD1. The J call may be faulty, since TRBJ2-7 better matches the DNA end. This CDR3 has 15 amino acids. CDR1 and CDR2 (germline): MNHEY, SMNVEV (reference sequence). The CDR3 is CASSFLGQGIHEQYF. The CDR3 bases are TGTGCCAGCAGTTTTTTGGGACAGGGAATCCACGAGCAGTACTTC.

This chain uses TRBV6-1 with TRBJ1-5; D is uncertain. Per germline, CDR1 MNHNS and CDR2 SASEGT. V lost 8 bases and J lost 1, with 15 bases in between. This CDR3 comprises 15 residues. This CDR3 is CASGRPRGSNQPQHF. The CDR3 nucleotides read TGTGCCAGCGGACGGCCGCGGGGAAGCAATCAGCCCCAGCATTTT.

This sequence joins TRBV7-2 and TRBJ2-7; TRBD2 is a possible D gene (6 bases). The ends were cut back, 2 bases at V and 3 bases at J, with 17 bases in the middle. The CDR3 has 16 amino acids. Germline values: CDR1 SGHTA, CDR2 FQGNSA. This CDR3 is CASSLMGGLTYYEQYF. As DNA, the CDR3 is TGTGCCAGCAGCTTAATGGGAGGCCTAACCTACTACGAGCAGTACTTC.

About this clone: The junction differs from germline at one of its ends, possibly a read error. The rearrangement uses TRBV20-1 and TRBJ2-7; TRBD2 might be the D (5 bases). The CDR3 is 11 amino acids. Germline values: CDR1 DFQATT, CDR2 SNEGSKA (reference sequence). CDR3 sequence: CSVGELYEQCF. The DNA for the CDR3 is TGCAGTGTCGGGGAACTCTACGAGCAGTGCTTC.

V is TRBV6-5 and J is TRBJ1-1; TRBD1 agrees at 7 bases. V lost 7 bases and J lost 1; bases outside the gene matches: 6. This CDR3 is built from 14 residues. CDR1 and CDR2 (germline): MNHEY, SVGAGI. The DNA for the CDR3 is TGTGCCAGCACCTCGGACAGGAGGAACACTGAAGCTTTCTTT. Encoded protein: CASTSDRRNTEAFF.

The V and J genes are TRBV5-1 and TRBJ1-4, with D unclear. Germline-derived CDR1 and CDR2 are SGHRS and YFSETQ. V lost 4 bases and J 7 bases, leaving 14 bases between the germline ends. The CDR3 has 14 residues. This CDR3 reads CASSPDTNGEKLFF. Written as DNA, the CDR3 is TGCGCCAGCAGCCCAGACACGAATGGTGAAAAACTGTTTTTT.

Details on this clone: Sequence at one end of the junction differs from germline and may be a read error. The genes are TRBV5-1 and TRBJ1-2, with D unresolved. Germline V gives CDR1 SGHRS, CDR2 YFSETQ. This CDR3 is built from 15 residues. The chain's CDR3 is CASSLGAVSYYGYAF. CDR3 bases: TGCGCCAGCAGCTTAGGCGCAGTCAGCTACTATGGCTACGCCTTC.

The chain links TRBV14 to TRBJ1-1; D not resolved. The germline CDR1 and CDR2 sequences are SGHDN and FVKESK. The CDR3 spans 12 residues. Deletions cut 4 bases from V and 4 bases from J, with 7 bases between. The CDR3 DNA is TGTGCCAGCAGCCTTTTCGGCACTGAAGCTTTCTTT. Amino acid sequence: CASSLFGTEAFF.

The CDR3 nucleotides are TGCGCCAGCAGCCAGAGGGACATTGTCTACGAGCAGTACTTC. This encodes CASSQRDIVYEQYF. The chain uses TRBV4-3 and TRBJ2-7; tentative D call: TRBD1 (6 bases). This CDR3 region has 14 residues. Germline values: CDR1 LGHNA, CDR2 YSLEER. The V gene lost 3 bases and the J gene lost 3 bases, with 12 bases spanning the gap.

Regarding this clone: One junction end does not reproduce the germline sequence, and a read error may be involved. This chain uses TRBV7-9 with TRBJ2-2; 7 bases match TRBD1. The CDR3 consists of 14 residues. Germline V gene lookup returns CDR1 SEHNR and CDR2 FQNEAQ (reference sequence). The CDR3 reads CSSSSTGDHGELFF. DNA for the CDR3: TGTTCCAGCAGCTCAACAGGGGATCACGGGGAGCTGTTTTTT. Full variable domain (outside the CDR3, taken from reference TRBV7-9 and TRBJ2-2): DTGVSQNPRHKITKRGQNVTFRCDPISEHNRLYWYRQTLGQGPEFLTYFQNEAQLEKSRLLSDRFSAERPKGSFSTLEIQRTEQGDSAMYLCSSSSTGDHGELFFGEGSRLTVL.

V is TRBV7-2 and J is TRBJ2-7, with 8 nucleotides matching TRBD1. Unmatched junction bases numbered 1, after V lost 1 base and J lost 2 bases. The germline V gene has CDR1 SGHTA and CDR2 FQGNSA. The CDR3 spans 14 residues. CDR3 protein: CASSLGTGTYEQYF. As DNA, the CDR3 is TGTGCCAGCAGCTTAGGGACAGGGACCTACGAGCAGTACTTC.